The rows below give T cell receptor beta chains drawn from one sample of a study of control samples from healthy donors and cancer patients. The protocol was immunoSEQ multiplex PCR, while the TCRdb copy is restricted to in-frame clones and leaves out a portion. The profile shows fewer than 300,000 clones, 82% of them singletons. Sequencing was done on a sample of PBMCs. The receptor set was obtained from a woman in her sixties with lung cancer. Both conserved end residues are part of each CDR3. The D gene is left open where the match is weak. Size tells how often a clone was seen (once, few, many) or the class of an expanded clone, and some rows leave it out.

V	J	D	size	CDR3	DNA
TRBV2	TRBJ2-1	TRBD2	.	CASSAGLAGGRGEQFF	TGTGCCAGCAGTGCGGGACTAGCGGGAGGGCGGGGTGAGCAGTTCTTC
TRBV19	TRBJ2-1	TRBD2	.	CASSSSSGVGGEQFF	TGTGCCAGTAGTTCCAGTAGCGGGGTTGGGGGTGAGCAGTTCTTC
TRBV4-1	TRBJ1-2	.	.	CASSQAGRGSETYGYTF	TGCGCCAGCAGCCAAGCAGGCAGGGGCTCGGAAACATATGGCTACACCTTC
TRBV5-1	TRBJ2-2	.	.	CASSFEVTGELFF	TGCGCCAGCAGCTTCGAGGTCACCGGGGAGCTGTTTTTT
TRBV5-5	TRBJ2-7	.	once	CASSFWLREQYF	TGTGCCAGCAGCTTCTGGTTGCGGGAGCAGTACTTC
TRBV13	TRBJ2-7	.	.	CASSSHQGISSYEQYF	TGTGCCAGCAGCTCACACCAGGGTATCTCTAGCTACGAGCAGTACTTC
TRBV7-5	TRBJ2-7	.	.	CARSLADGGRRRVHEQYF	TGTGCCAGAAGCTTAGCCGACGGGGGTCGGAGAAGAGTCCACGAGCAGTACTTC
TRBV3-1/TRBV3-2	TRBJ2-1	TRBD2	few	CASSTSGRFGNEQFF	TGTGCCAGCAGCACAAGCGGGAGGTTTGGGAATGAGCAGTTCTTC
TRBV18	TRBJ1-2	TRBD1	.	CASSPGQGFYGYTF	TGTGCCAGCTCGCCGGGACAGGGGTTCTATGGCTACACCTTC
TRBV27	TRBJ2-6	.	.	CASSQQGSGANVLTF	TGTGCCAGCAGCCAACAGGGCTCTGGGGCCAACGTCCTGACTTTC
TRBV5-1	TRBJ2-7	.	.	CASNTGTDAYEQYF	TGCGCCAGCAATACCGGGACCGACGCCTACGAGCAGTACTTC
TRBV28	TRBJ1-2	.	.	CASSITWGGGYTF	TGTGCCAGCAGTATAACATGGGGCGGGGGCTACACCTTC
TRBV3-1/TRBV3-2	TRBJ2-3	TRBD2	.	CASSQLAGGARGNTQYF	TGTGCCAGCAGCCAATTAGCGGGGGGGGCTCGTGGAAATACGCAGTATTTT
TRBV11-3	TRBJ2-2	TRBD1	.	CASSLDRESHTGELFF	TGTGCCAGCAGCCTCGACAGGGAATCGCACACCGGGGAGCTGTTTTTT
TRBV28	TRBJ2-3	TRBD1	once	CASTSTGGSTDTQYF	TGTGCCAGCACCTCCACAGGGGGAAGCACAGATACGCAGTATTTT
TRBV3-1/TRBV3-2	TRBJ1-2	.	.	CASSPSGLGYTF	TGTGCCAGCAGCCCGTCGGGACTTGGCTACACCTTC
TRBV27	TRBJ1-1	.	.	CASREGGNTEAFF	TGTGCCTCCCGGGAAGGGGGGAACACTGAAGCTTTCTTT
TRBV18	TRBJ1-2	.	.	CASSPPTRGRGYGYTF	TGTGCCAGCTCACCACCGACCAGGGGCCGTGGCTATGGCTACACCTTC
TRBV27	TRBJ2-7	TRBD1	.	CASSVPGTGKDEQYF	TGTGCCAGCAGTGTCCCCGGGACAGGGAAGGACGAGCAGTACTTC
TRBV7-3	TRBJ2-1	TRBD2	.	CASSSQREGNHEQFF	TGTGCCAGCAGCTCTCAGCGGGAGGGCAACCATGAGCAGTTCTTC
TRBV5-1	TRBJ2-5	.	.	CASGRELQETQYF	TGCGCCAGCGGCCGGGAGCTCCAAGAGACCCAGTACTTC
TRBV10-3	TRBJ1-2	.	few	CAISWGAGERYTF	TGTGCCATCAGTTGGGGGGCAGGGGAGCGCTACACCTTC
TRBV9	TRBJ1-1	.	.	CASSATDDTEAFF	TGTGCCAGCAGCGCGACGGATGACACTGAAGCTTTCTTT
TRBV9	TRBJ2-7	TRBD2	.	CASSSPGGVEQYF	TGTGCCAGCAGCTCACCCGGGGGGGTCGAGCAGTACTTC
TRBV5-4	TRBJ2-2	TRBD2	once	CASSAPQRGSTGELFF	TGTGCCAGCAGCGCCCCCCAGCGGGGGTCGACGGGGGAGCTGTTTTTT
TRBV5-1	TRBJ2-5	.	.	CASSLQTTQETQYF	TGCGCCAGCAGCTTGCAGACTACCCAAGAGACCCAGTACTTC
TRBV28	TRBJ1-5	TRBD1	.	CASRSTGGSYQPQHF	TGTGCCAGCAGGTCGACAGGGGGCTCTTATCAGCCCCAGCATTTT
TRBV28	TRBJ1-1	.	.	CASPPWGMTKFMNTEAFF	TGTGCCAGCCCCCCATGGGGGATGACTAAGTTTATGAACACTGAAGCTTTCTTT
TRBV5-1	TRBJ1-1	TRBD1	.	CASSLNQGLQGREPEAFF	TGCGCCAGCAGCTTGAATCAGGGGCTACAGGGGCGCGAACCTGAAGCTTTCTTT
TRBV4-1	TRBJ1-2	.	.	CASSQSNYPADRRGYTF	TGCGCCAGCAGCCAATCGAACTACCCAGCAGACCGTAGAGGCTACACCTTC
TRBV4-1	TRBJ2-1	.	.	CASSQDALVPYNEQFF	TGCGCCAGCAGCCAAGATGCACTGGTACCCTACAATGAGCAGTTCTTC
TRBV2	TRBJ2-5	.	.	CASKQQLNPQETQYF	TGTGCCAGCAAACAACAGCTGAACCCCCAAGAGACCCAGTACTTC
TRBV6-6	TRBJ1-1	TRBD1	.	CASSPRAGLGTGVNTEAFF	TGTGCCAGCAGTCCTCGGGCAGGGTTAGGGACAGGCGTGAACACTGAAGCTTTCTTT
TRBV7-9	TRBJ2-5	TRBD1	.	CASRGTGRLETQYF	TGTGCCAGCCGTGGGACAGGGAGACTGGAGACCCAGTACTTC
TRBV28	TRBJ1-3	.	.	CASSLPGNTIYF	TGTGCCAGCAGTTTACCCGGAAACACCATATATTTT
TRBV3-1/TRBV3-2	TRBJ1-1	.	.	CASSQDPGATEAFF	TGTGCCAGCAGCCAAGATCCGGGAGCAACTGAAGCTTTCTTT
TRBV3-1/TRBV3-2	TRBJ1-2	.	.	CASSPGQSGYGYTF	TGTGCCAGCAGCCCCGGACAGTCGGGCTATGGCTACACCTTC
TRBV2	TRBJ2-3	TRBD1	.	CASTKGQGIFTDTQYF	TGTGCCAGCACAAAGGGACAGGGGATTTTTACAGATACGCAGTATTTT
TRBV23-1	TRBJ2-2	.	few	CASSWDTDTGELFF	TGCGCCAGCAGTTGGGACACCGACACCGGGGAGCTGTTTTTT
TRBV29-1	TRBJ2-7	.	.	CSVPTDRSPDEQYF	TGCAGCGTTCCGACAGACAGGAGCCCAGACGAGCAGTACTTC
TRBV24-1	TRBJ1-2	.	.	CATSDLKSRTTGYTF	TGTGCCACCAGTGATTTGAAGTCCAGGACGACTGGCTACACCTTC
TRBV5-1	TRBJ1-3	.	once	CASSLAGDPGNTIYF	TGCGCCAGCAGCTTGGCCGGGGATCCCGGAAACACCATATATTTT
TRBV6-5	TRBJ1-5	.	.	CASRDGANQPQHF	TGTGCCAGCAGGGACGGAGCCAATCAGCCCCAGCATTTT
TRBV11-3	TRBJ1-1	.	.	CASSLDRGSEAFF	TGTGCCAGCAGCTTAGACAGGGGAAGTGAAGCTTTCTTT
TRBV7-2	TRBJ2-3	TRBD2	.	CASSLAGTSGSRAADTQYF	TGTGCCAGCAGCTTAGCCGGGACTAGCGGGAGTCGGGCGGCAGATACGCAGTATTTT
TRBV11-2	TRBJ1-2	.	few	CASSFTLGGYGYTF	TGTGCCAGCAGCTTTACCTTAGGGGGATATGGCTACACCTTC
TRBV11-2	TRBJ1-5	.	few	CASSLEPADQPQHF	TGTGCCAGCAGCTTAGAGCCGGCAGACCAGCCCCAGCATTTT
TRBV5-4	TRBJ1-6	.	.	CASRLDNSPLHF	TGTGCCAGCAGGCTGGATAATTCACCCCTCCACTTT
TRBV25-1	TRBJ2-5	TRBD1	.	CASSEYGTDQETQYF	TGTGCCAGCAGTGAATATGGGACAGACCAAGAGACCCAGTACTTC
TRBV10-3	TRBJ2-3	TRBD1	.	CAISRDSTGTQYF	TGTGCCATCAGTCGGGACAGCACAGGTACGCAGTATTTT
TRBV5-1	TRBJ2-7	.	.	CASCLTGGYEQYF	TGCGCCAGCTGTCTTACCGGGGGCTACGAGCAGTACTTC
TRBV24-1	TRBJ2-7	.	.	CATSDGIQGYF	TGTGCCACCAGTGATGGTATTCAGGGTTACTTC
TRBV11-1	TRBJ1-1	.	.	CASGPGRENTEAFF	TGTGCCAGCGGCCCGGGCCGAGAGAACACTGAAGCTTTCTTT